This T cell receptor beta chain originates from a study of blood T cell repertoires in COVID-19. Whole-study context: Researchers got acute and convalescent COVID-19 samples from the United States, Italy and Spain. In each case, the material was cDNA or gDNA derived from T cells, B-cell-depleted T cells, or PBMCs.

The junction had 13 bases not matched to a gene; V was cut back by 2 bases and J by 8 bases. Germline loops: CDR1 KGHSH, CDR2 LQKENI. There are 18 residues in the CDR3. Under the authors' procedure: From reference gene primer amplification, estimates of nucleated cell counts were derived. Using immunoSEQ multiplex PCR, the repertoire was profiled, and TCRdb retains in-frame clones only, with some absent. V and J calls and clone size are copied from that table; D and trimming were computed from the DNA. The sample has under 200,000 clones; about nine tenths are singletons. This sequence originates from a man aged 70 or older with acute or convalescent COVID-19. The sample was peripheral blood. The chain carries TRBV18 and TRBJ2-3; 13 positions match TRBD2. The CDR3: CASSPKRLAGGKISTQYF. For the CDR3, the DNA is TGTGCCAGCTCACCAAAACGACTAGCGGGAGGTAAAATATCTACGCAGTATTTT.